Shown below are 9 T cell receptor beta chains from a single sample sequenced in a study of blood T cell repertoires in COVID-19. Only in-frame clones appear in the TCRdb table, and some are missing; sequencing was by immunoSEQ multiplex PCR. The sample holds 80,000 to 95,000 clones; over 75% are singletons and the top ten take about 14%. The sample taken for sequencing was peripheral blood. These receptor sequences come from a woman in her seventies with acute or convalescent COVID-19.

The chain recombines TRBV4-1 with TRBJ2-5, with 10 bases matching TRBD2. Germline lookup yields CDR1 MGHRA and CDR2 YSYEKL. The CDR3 totals 14 residues. Trimming took 4 bases from V and 5 from J; bases not matched to a gene: 4. The CDR3 sequence is CASSRLAGVETQYF. The CDR3 coding sequence is TGCGCCAGCAGCCGTCTAGCGGGAGTTGAGACCCAGTACTTC.

V and J are TRBV7-2 and TRBJ2-3; D is perhaps TRBD2 (5 bases). V lost 3 bases and J 1 base, leaving 20 bases between the germline ends. Germline V gene lookup returns CDR1 SGHTA and CDR2 FQGNSA. The CDR3 covers 18 residues. The CDR3 loop is CASSFIPRRFGRTDTQYF. The CDR3 DNA reads as TGTGCCAGCAGCTTCATCCCTCGGAGGTTTGGACGCACAGATACGCAGTATTTT.

V gene TRBV5-1 combines with J gene TRBJ2-4; 9 bases fit TRBD2. The V gene end was trimmed by 1 base and the J gene end by 9 bases; junction bases not matched to a gene: 5. The V gene's germline CDR1 is SGHRS and CDR2 YFSETQ. The CDR3 runs to 14 residues. In DNA, the CDR3 is TGCGCCAGCAGCTTGAGTAGCGGGAGCAGCATTCAGTACTTC. Translated: CASSLSSGSSIQYF.

The chain joins TRBV27 to TRBJ2-1; TRBD2 matches at 10 bases. CDR3 length: 15 residues. The V and J ends lost 5 bases and 2 bases, in that order; junction bases with no gene match: 3. Germline V lookup: CDR1 MNHEY, CDR2 SMNVEV (reference sequence). The CDR3 reads CASSPSGRAYNEQFF. DNA of the CDR3: TGTGCCAGCAGTCCCAGCGGGAGGGCCTACAATGAGCAGTTCTTC.

The V gene is TRBV29-1, the J gene TRBJ2-7; the D is unclear. The CDR3 length is 11 residues. Germline lookup yields CDR1 SQVTM and CDR2 ANQGSEA. The DNA for the CDR3 is TGCAGCGTTCAAGACACTTACGAGCAGTACGTC. Its translation: CSVQDTYEQYV.

The CDR3 region is CASSELAKNIQYF. The DNA for the CDR3 is TGTGCCAGCAGTGAACTAGCCAAAAACATTCAGTACTTC. The genes are TRBV25-1 and TRBJ2-4; D uncertain. The V gene's germline CDR1 is MGHDK and CDR2 SYGVNS. V lost 2 bases, J lost 0 bases, and 2 bases lay in between. The CDR3 has 13 amino acids.

This clone counts as large. This rearrangement joins TRBV5-4 to TRBJ1-1; TRBD1 is a possible D gene (5 bases). This CDR3 has 13 amino acids. The germline gives CDR1 SGHNT, CDR2 YYREEE (reference sequence). V was clipped by 1 base and J by 5 bases, with 9 bases between them. The CDR3 coding sequence is TGTGCCAGCAGCTTGTCAGGGATGACTGAAGCTTTCTTT. As protein: CASSLSGMTEAFF.

J is TRBJ1-4 and V is TRBV7-9; TRBD1 aligns across 9 bases. Germline V gene data show CDR1 as SEHNR and CDR2 as FQNEAQ (reference sequence). V was pared by 5 bases and J by 2 bases, with 12 bases of the junction left unmatched. The CDR3 spans 18 residues. The CDR3, as DNA: TGTGCCAGCAGCCCTGGGACAGGGCTGAGAATTACTAATGAAAAACTGTTTTTT. This translates into CASSPGTGLRITNEKLFF.

The chain recombines TRBV4-1 with TRBJ2-1; TRBD2 aligns across 10 bases. The CDR3 is 18 residues long. The V gene's germline CDR1 is MGHRA and CDR2 YSYEKL. After removal of 2 bases from V and 7 bases from J, the junction contained 14 bases not matched to a gene. This CDR3 reads CASSQKRGELAGVNEQFF. The CDR3 bases are TGCGCCAGCAGCCAAAAGAGGGGTGAGCTAGCGGGAGTTAATGAGCAGTTCTTC.